This note documents a single T cell receptor (beta chain) sequence. Its matching antigen is unknown. Profiled with immunoSEQ multiplex PCR; TCRdb holds only in-frame clones, not every one. The sample lists 4,000 to 5,000 clones, approximately 80% occurring once. The data were obtained in a study of T cell repertoires in ileal Crohn's disease. V lost 6 bases and J 1 base, leaving 12 bases between the germline ends. Germline V lookup: CDR1 SNHLY, CDR2 FYNNEI. CDR3 length equals 14 residues. Study-wide findings and caveats: Active smokers at surgery had more clonal expansions than non-smokers.

The clonotype comes from an adult with Crohn's disease. The chain combines TRBV2 with TRBJ1-1, with a possible D match to TRBD1 (6 bases). Sequences were obtained from ileal tissue. The CDR3 region has the DNA TGTGCCAGCAGGGTAAGGGGGGGGAACACTGAAGCTTTCTTT. Encoded protein: CASRVRGGNTEAFF.